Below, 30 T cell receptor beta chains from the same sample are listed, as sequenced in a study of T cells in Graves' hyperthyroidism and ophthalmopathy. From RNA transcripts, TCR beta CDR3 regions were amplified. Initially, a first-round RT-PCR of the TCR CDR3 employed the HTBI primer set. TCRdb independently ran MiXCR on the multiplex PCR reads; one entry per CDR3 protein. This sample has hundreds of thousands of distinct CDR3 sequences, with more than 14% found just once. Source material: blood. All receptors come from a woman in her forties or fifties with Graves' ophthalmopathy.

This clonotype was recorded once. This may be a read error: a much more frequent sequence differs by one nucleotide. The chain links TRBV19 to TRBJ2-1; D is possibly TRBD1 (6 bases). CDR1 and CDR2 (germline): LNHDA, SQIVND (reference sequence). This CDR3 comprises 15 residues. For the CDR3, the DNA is TGTGCCAGTAGTATAGAAACAGGGATCTACAATGAGCAGCTCTTC. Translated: CASSIETGIYNEQLF.

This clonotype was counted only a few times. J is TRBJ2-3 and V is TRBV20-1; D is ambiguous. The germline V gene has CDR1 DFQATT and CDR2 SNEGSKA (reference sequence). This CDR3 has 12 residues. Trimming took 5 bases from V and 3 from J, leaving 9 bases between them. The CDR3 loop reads CSAGPLTDTQYF. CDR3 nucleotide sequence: TGCAGTGCTGGACCCCTGACAGATACGCAGTATTTT.

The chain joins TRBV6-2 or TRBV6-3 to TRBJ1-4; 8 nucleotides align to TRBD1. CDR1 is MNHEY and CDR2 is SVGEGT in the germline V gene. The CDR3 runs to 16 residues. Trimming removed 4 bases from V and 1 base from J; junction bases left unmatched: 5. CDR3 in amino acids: CASSSPGQGTNEKLFF. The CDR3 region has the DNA TGTGCCAGCAGTTCTCCTGGACAGGGAACTAATGAAAAACTGTTTTTT.

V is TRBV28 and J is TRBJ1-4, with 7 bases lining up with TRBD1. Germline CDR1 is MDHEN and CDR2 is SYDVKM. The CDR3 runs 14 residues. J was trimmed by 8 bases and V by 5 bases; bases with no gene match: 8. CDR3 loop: CASSPIGGGEKLFF. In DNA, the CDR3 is TGTGCCAGCAGTCCAATAGGGGGCGGCGAAAAACTGTTTTTT.

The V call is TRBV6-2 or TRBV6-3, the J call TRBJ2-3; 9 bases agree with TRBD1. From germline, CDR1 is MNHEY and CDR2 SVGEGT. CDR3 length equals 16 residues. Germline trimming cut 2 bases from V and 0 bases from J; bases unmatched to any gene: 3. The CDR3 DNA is TGTGCCAGCAGTTACGGGACAGGGAAGAGCACAGATACGCAGTATTTT. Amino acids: CASSYGTGKSTDTQYF.

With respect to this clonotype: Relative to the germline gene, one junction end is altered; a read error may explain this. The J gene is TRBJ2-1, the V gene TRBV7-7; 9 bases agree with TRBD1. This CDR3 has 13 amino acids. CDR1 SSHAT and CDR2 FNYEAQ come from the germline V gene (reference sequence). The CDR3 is CASSPGQGDEQFF. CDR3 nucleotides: TGTGCTAGCAGCCCGGGACAGGGCGATGAGCAGTTCTTC.

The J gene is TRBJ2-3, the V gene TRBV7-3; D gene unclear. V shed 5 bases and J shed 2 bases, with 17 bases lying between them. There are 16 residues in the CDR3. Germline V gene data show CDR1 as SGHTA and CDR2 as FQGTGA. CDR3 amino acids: CASSPPAVGVTDTQYF. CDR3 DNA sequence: TGTGCCAGCAGCCCCCCGGCGGTAGGAGTCACAGATACGCAGTATTTT.

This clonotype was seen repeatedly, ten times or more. The CDR3 DNA reads as TGTGCCAGCAGCCCCAGGACTAGTCACGGCTACGAGCAGTACTTC. This encodes CASSPRTSHGYEQYF. J is TRBJ2-7 and V is TRBV13, with 7 positions matching TRBD2. CDR1 is PRHDT, CDR2 FYEKMQ, per germline (reference sequence). The CDR3 is 15 amino acids. Trimming took 5 bases from V and 3 from J; bases not matched to a gene: 10.

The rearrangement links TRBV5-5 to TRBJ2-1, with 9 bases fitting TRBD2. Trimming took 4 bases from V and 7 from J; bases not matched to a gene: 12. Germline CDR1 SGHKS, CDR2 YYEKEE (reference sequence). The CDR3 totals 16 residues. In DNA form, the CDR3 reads TGTGCCAGCAGCGGGTGGCGGGAGGGCCTTGGTAATGAGCAGTTCTTC. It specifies CASSGWREGLGNEQFF.

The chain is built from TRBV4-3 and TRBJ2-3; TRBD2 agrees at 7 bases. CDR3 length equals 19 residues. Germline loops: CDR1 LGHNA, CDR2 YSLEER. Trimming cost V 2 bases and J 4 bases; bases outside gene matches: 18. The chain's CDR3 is CASSQSPPGSGYGADTQYF. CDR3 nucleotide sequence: TGCGCCAGCAGCCAATCCCCCCCGGGTAGCGGGTACGGGGCAGATACGCAGTATTTT.

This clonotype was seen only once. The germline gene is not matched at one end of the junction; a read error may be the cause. The CDR3 nucleotides are TGCAGTGGGAGGGGGTCGACTAATGAAAAACTGGTTTTT. As protein: CSGRGSTNEKLVF. V usage is TRBV20-1 and J usage is TRBJ1-4, with a possible D match to TRBD1 (6 bases). Per germline, CDR1 DFQATT and CDR2 SNEGSKA (reference sequence). This CDR3 region has 13 residues.

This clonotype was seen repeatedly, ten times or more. The CDR3 sequence: CSAMDSNTGELFF. CDR3 nucleotide sequence: TGCAGTGCCATGGACTCAAACACCGGGGAGCTGTTTTTT. The chain combines TRBV20-1 with TRBJ2-2; D possibly corresponds to TRBD2 (5 bases). This CDR3 contains 13 residues. Trimming took off 6 bases at V and 2 bases at J, with 10 bases between the two ends. Germline CDR1 reads DFQATT; CDR2 reads SNEGSKA (reference sequence).

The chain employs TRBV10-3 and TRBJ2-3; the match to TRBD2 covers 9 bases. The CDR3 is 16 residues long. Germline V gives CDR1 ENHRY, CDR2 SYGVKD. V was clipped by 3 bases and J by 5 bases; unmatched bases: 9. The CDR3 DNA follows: TGTGCCATCAGTGATCCGTATAGCGGGAGAGGAGATACGCAGTATTTT. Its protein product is CAISDPYSGRGDTQYF.

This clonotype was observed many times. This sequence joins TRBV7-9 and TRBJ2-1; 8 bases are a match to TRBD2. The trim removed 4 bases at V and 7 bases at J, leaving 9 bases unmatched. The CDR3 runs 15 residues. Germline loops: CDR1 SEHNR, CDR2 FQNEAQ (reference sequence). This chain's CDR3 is CASSSPGRATNEQFF. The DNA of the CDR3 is TGTGCCAGCAGCTCCCCCGGGAGGGCCACAAATGAGCAGTTCTTC.

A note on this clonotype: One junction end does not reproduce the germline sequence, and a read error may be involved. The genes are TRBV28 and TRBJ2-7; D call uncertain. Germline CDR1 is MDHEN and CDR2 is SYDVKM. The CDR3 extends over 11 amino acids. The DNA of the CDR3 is TGTGTCAGCAGTCCTCTCTACGAGCAGTACTTC. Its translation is CVSSPLYEQYF.

The CDR3 DNA sequence: TGTGCCAGCAGCGTAGAGGTCCGGGTAAGCTCTGGAAACACCATATATTTT. Translation gives CASSVEVRVSSGNTIYF. This rearrangement joins TRBV9 to TRBJ1-3, with unresolved D. This CDR3 has 17 amino acids. The germline gives CDR1 SGDLS, CDR2 YYNGEE. Trimming removed 0 bases at V and 0 bases at J, with 13 bases between.

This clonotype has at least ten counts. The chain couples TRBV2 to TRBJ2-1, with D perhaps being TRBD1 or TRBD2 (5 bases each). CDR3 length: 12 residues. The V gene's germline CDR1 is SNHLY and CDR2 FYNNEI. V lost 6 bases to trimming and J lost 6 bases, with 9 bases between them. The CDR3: CASRSGTNEQFF. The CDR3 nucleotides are TGTGCCAGCAGGTCCGGGACCAATGAGCAGTTCTTC.

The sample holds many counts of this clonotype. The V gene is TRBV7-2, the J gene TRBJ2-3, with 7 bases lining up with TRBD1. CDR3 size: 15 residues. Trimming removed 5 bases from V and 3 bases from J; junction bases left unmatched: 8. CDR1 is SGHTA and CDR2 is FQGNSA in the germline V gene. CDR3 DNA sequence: TGTGCCAGCAGCACCAGACAGGGTTGGACAGATACGCAGTATTTT. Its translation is CASSTRQGWTDTQYF.

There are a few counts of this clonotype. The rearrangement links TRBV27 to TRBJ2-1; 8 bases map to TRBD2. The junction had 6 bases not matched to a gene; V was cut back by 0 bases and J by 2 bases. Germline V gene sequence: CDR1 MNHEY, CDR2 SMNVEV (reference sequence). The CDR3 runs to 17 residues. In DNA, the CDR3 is TGTGCCAGCAGTTTATCCGGACGGGGGGGTACCTACAATGAGCAGTTCTTC. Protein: CASSLSGRGGTYNEQFF.

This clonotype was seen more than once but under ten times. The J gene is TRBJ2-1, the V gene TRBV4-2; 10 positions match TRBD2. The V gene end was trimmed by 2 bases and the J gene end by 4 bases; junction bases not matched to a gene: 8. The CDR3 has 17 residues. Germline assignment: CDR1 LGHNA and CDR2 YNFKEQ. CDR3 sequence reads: CASSQKTSGLTYNEQFF. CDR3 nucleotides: TGTGCCAGCAGCCAAAAGACTAGCGGGCTAACTTACAATGAGCAGTTCTTC.

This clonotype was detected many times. CDR3 loop: CAIHSPMRGAGAEQFF. The CDR3 bases are TGTGCCATCCACTCCCCAATGAGGGGGGCCGGAGCTGAGCAGTTCTTC. The chain carries TRBV6-2 or TRBV6-3 and TRBJ2-1, with D possibly called TRBD1 or TRBD2 (6 bases each). CDR3 length equals 16 residues. Trimming pared 10 bases from V and 9 bases from J, leaving 28 bases between. Germline CDR1 and CDR2: MNHEY and SVGEGT.

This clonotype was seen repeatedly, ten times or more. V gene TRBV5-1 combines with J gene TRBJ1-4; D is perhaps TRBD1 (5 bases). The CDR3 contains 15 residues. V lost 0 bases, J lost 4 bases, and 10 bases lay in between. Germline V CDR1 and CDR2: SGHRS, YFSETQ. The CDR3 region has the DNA TGCGCCAGCAGCTTGGCCGGGACGGATAATGAAAAACTGTTTTTT. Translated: CASSLAGTDNEKLFF.

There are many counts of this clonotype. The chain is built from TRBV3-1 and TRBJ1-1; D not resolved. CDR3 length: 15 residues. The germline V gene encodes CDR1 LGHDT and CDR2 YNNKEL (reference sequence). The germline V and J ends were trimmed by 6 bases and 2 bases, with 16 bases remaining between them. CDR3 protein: CASRLSSRPNTEAFF. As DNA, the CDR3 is TGTGCCAGCAGACTTTCGTCCCGCCCCAACACTGAAGCTTTCTTT.

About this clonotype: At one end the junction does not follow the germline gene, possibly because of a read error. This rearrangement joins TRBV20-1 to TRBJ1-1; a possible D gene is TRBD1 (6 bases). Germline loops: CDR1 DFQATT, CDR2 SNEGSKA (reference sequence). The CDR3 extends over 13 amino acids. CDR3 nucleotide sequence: TGCAGTGCAAGAGGGGGGCTAGATACTGAAGCTTTCTTT. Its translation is CSARGGLDTEAFF.

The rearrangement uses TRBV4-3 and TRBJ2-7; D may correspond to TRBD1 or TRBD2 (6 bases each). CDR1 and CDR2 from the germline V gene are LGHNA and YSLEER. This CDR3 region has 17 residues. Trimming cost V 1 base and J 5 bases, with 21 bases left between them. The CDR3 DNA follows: TGCGCCAGCAGCCAAGCCATACAGGGAGGCCGCTTCCACGAGCAGTACTTC. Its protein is CASSQAIQGGRFHEQYF.

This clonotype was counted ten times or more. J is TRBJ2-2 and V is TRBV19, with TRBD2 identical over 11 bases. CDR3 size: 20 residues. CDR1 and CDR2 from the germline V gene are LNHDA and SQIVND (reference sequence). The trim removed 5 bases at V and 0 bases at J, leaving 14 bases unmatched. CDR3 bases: TGTGCCAGTAGTCCAAGCCTATTAGGACTAGCGGGCTCGAACACCGGGGAGCTGTTTTTT. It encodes CASSPSLLGLAGSNTGELFF.

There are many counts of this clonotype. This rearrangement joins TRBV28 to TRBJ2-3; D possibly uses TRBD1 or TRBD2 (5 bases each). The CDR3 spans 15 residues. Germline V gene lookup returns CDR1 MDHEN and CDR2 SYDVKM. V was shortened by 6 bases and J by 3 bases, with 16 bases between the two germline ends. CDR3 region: CASRRRDGETDTQYF. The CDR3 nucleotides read TGTGCCAGCAGGCGCCGGGACGGGGAAACAGATACGCAGTATTTT.

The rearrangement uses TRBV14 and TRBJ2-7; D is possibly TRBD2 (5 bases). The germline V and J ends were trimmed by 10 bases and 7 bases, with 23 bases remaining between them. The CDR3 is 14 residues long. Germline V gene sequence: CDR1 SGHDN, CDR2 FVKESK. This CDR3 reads CATAHGTRTGEQYF. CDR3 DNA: TGTGCCACCGCGCACGGAACCCGCACGGGAGAGCAGTACTTC.

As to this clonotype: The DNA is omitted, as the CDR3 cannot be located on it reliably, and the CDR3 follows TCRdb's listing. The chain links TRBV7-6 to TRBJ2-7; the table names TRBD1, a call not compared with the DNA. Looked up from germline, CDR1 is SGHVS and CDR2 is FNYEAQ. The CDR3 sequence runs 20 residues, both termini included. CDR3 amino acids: CASSFYICSVGDRLTYEQYF.

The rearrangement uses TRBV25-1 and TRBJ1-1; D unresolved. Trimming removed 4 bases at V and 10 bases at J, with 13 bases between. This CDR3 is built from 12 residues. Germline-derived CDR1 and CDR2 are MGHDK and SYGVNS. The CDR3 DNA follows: TGTGCCAGCAGTGGATCTAGGGAAAGAGCTTTCTTT. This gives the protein CASSGSRERAFF.